This T cell receptor (beta chain) was observed in a study of molecular identifiers for immune sequencing clone quantification. Findings of the study overall: Sizes of clones that are highly expanded could be underestimated (if identical TCR molecules share a barcode).

Previously published methods and listed TCR primers were used for the bulk TCR libraries. TCRdb fed the PCR reads into MiXCR, producing one record per CDR3 protein. The sample lists about 68,000 distinct CDR3 sequences, around a sixth seen once, with about 1.5% in the top ten. The CDR3 loop spans 16 amino acids. V was clipped by 3 bases and J by 3 bases, with 19 bases between them. Germline CDR1 DFQATT, CDR2 SNEGSKA (reference sequence). This clonotype has at least ten counts. Its cognate antigen is unknown. When naive CD8 T cells were sorted, they were gated as CD8+CD4-CCR7+CD45RA+. The receptor's source is a human donor in good health. Some libraries in this study had Jurkat cell RNA spiked in. The sample comprised naive CD8+ T cells from blood, with Jurkat cell RNA spiked in. The subset was: FACS-sorted CD8+CD4-CCR7+CD45RA+ naive T cells. J is TRBJ2-3 and V is TRBV20-1, with unresolved D. The CDR3 spells CSASSQRSVRTDTQYF. DNA for the CDR3: TGCAGTGCTAGTTCGCAGAGGTCTGTGCGTACAGATACGCAGTATTTT.